This is a list of T cell receptor beta chains from one sample in a study of T cells in Graves' hyperthyroidism and ophthalmopathy. TCRdb recomputed calls from the multiplex PCR reads with MiXCR, one row per CDR3 protein. The sample lists roughly 290,000 distinct CDR3 sequences, roughly an eighth occurring once. The sequenced material came from blood. These receptors originate from a woman between 40 and 55 years old with Graves' hyperthyroidism. Each CDR3 is given with its conserved first and last residue. Each record gives: J gene, clone size, V gene, D gene, CDR3 DNA, CDR3 protein. The D gene is left open where the match is weak. Not every row has a clone size; where given, it reads once, few, many or a size class.

TRBJ1-5	many	TRBV19	TRBD1	TGTGCCAGTAGTATTACAGGGGGAGGCAATCAGCCCCAGCATTTT	CASSITGGGNQPQHF
TRBJ2-7	many	TRBV2	TRBD1	TGTGCCAGCAATCTACAGGGGCTAACCTACGAGCAGTACTTC	CASNLQGLTYEQYF
TRBJ2-2	few	TRBV3-1	.	TGTGCCAGCACCCCAGGCGGTAGCGATCGTGCCGGGGAGCTGTTTTTT	CASTPGGSDRAGELFF
TRBJ2-7	.	TRBV6-1	TRBD2	TGTGCCAGCAGTGGCAGCGGGACGATTAACTACGAGCAGTACTTC	CASSGSGTINYEQYF
TRBJ2-5	.	TRBV2	TRBD2	TGTGCCAGCAGGGGCAGCGGGAGTACAGAGACCCAGTACTTC	CASRGSGSTETQYF
TRBJ1-1	few	TRBV15	.	TGTGCCACCAGCAGGCCAACCGGGGCGAACACTGAAGCTTTCTTT	CATSRPTGANTEAFF
TRBJ1-5	many	TRBV2	.	TGTGCCAGCAGTGACCCCCAGGGTCTGACCCAGCATTTT	CASSDPQGLTQHF
TRBJ2-5	many	TRBV20-1	.	TGCAGTGCTAGGGGGCAGCCGGTAGGAGAGACCCAGTACTTC	CSARGQPVGETQYF
TRBJ1-6	.	TRBV19	.	TGTGCCAGTATGGGTGGACAGAATAATTCACCCCTCCACTTT	CASMGGQNNSPLHF
TRBJ1-1	many	TRBV5-5	.	TGTGCCAGCAGCGCCGTTTGGAACACTGAAGCTTTCTTT	CASSAVWNTEAFF
TRBJ2-3	.	TRBV2	.	TGTGCCAGCAGGGGGGACTCGAGCACAGATACGCAGTATTTT	CASRGDSSTDTQYF
TRBJ2-3	many	TRBV2	.	TGTGCCAGCAGCTACTCGACAGATACGCAGTATTTT	CASSYSTDTQYF
TRBJ1-1	few	TRBV19	.	TGTGCCAGTAGTCCGGGACTCACGGCGAACACTGAAGCTTTCTTT	CASSPGLTANTEAFF
TRBJ2-3	many	TRBV11-2	TRBD2	TGTGCCAGCAGTCATTTAGCGGGCCCATGGGGAGATACGCAGTATTTT	CASSHLAGPWGDTQYF
TRBJ2-1	many	TRBV11-3	TRBD2	TGTGCCAGCAGCCTTAGCGGGAGCAGCGAGCAGTTCTTC	CASSLSGSSEQFF
TRBJ2-3	.	TRBV7-6	.	TGTGCCAGCAGCTTAGCGGAAGCAATTAGCACAGATACGCAGTATTTT	CASSLAEAISTDTQYF
TRBJ2-5	many	TRBV5-8	.	TGTGCCAGCAGCTTGGCCGGGGGAATAGAGACCCAGTACTTC	CASSLAGGIETQYF
TRBJ2-1	many	TRBV11-3	.	TGTGCCAGCAGCCGAGGGGTGGGTGAGCAGTTCTTC	CASSRGVGEQFF
TRBJ2-4	many	TRBV12-3/TRBV12-4	.	TGTGCCAGCGGTACCTTAGCCAAAAACATTCAGTACTTC	CASGTLAKNIQYF
TRBJ1-6	few	TRBV20-1	.	TGCAGTGCTCGAGGGGGACATAATTCACCCCTCCACTTT	CSARGGHNSPLHF
TRBJ1-1	many	TRBV7-8	.	TGTGCCAGCAGCTCGAGGGCCGAGTTGACCCTACTGAACACTGAAGCTTTCTTT	CASSSRAELTLLNTEAFF
TRBJ2-1	many	TRBV29-1	TRBD2	TGCAGCGTTCCCGGACTAGCGGGAGGGCTCCGGGGTAATGAGCAGTTCTTC	CSVPGLAGGLRGNEQFF
TRBJ1-1	many	TRBV10-3	.	TGTGCCATCCGACGGGGGGACACTGAAGCTTTCTTT	CAIRRGDTEAFF
TRBJ2-5	.	TRBV15	TRBD1	TGTGCCACCAGCATTTTCATGACAGGGGAGGCCCAGTACTTC	CATSIFMTGEAQYF
TRBJ2-7	many	TRBV20-1	TRBD2	TGCAGTGCGCTTCGACTAGCGGGAGGGAACGAGCAGTACTTC	CSALRLAGGNEQYF
TRBJ1-2	many	TRBV12-3/TRBV12-4	.	TGTGCCAGCAGCCCGACAGAGGGCTATGGCTACACCTTC	CASSPTEGYGYTF
TRBJ2-2	.	TRBV5-1	.	TGCGCCAGCAGCTTGGTAGGGGCTTGGAACACCGGGGAGCTGTTTTTT	CASSLVGAWNTGELFF
TRBJ2-5	many	TRBV10-3	TRBD1	TGTGCCATCAGTGAGACAGGGGAAGAGACCCAGTACTTC	CAISETGEETQYF
TRBJ1-2	many	TRBV28	TRBD1	TGTGCCAGCACGGACAGGGTCGCTAACTATGGCTACACCTTC	CASTDRVANYGYTF
TRBJ2-3	.	TRBV20-1	TRBD2	TGCAGTGCTAGAGAACGCGGGAGCGCAGATACGCAGTATTTT	CSARERGSADTQYF
TRBJ1-1	few	TRBV29-1	.	TGCAGCGTCTTAGGGCGGGCGAACACTGAAGCTTTCTTT	CSVLGRANTEAFF
TRBJ2-5	.	TRBV9	TRBD2	TGTGCCAGCAGCGATGGACTAGCGGGAGGGGTTGAAGAGACCCAGTACTTC	CASSDGLAGGVEETQYF
TRBJ1-6	many	TRBV5-1	TRBD1	TGCGCCAGCAGCTTGGCCGGGACAGGGGAATCACCCCTCCACTTT	CASSLAGTGESPLHF
TRBJ2-5	many	TRBV30	.	TGTGCCTCCTGGGGCCAAGAGACCCAGTACTTC	CASWGQETQYF
TRBJ2-2	few	TRBV19	.	TGTGCCAGTAGGTACAGGGTCGACACCGGGGAGCTGTTTTTT	CASRYRVDTGELFF
TRBJ1-5	many	TRBV20-1	TRBD1	TGCAGTGCTAGCCGGGGGGACAGTCTTCAGCCCCAGCATTTT	CSASRGDSLQPQHF
TRBJ2-7	few	TRBV20-1	TRBD2	TGCAGTGCTAGAGGACTAGCGGGAGGAACTAACCCCTCCTACGAGCAGCACTTC	CSARGLAGGTNPSYEQHF
TRBJ2-3	many	TRBV28	TRBD2	TGTGCCAGCAGACCCGCTAGCGGGAGGGCCCCGGATACGCAGTATTTT	CASRPASGRAPDTQYF
TRBJ2-5	many	TRBV30	.	TGTGCCTGGAGTGAATTCCAAGAGACCCAGTACTTC	CAWSEFQETQYF
TRBJ2-1	many	TRBV29-1	TRBD2	TGCAGCGTTGAGATTAGCGGGAGGGCTTACAATGAGCAGTTCTTC	CSVEISGRAYNEQFF
TRBJ1-5	.	TRBV6-1	.	TGTGCCAGCAGTGAATCAGGGTTGAATCAGCCCCAGCATTTT	CASSESGLNQPQHF
TRBJ1-1	many	TRBV7-9	.	TGTGCCAGCAGCTTAGTAGAGGGCACTGAAGCTTTCTTT	CASSLVEGTEAFF
TRBJ2-1	.	TRBV5-5	TRBD2	TGTGCCAGCAGCCTCGGGGCGGGAGATGAGCAGTTCTTC	CASSLGAGDEQFF
TRBJ2-1	many	TRBV27	TRBD2	TGTGCCAGCAGTCCCGGAACTAGCGGACTATACAATGAGCAGTTCTTC	CASSPGTSGLYNEQFF
TRBJ2-1	many	TRBV28	TRBD2	TGTGCCAGCAGTTTTCTTAGCGGGAGGAGGAGTGAGCAGTTCTTC	CASSFLSGRRSEQFF
TRBJ2-1	many	TRBV5-1	.	TGCGCCAGCAGCGGTTGGGACGGGGTCAATGAGCAGTTCTTC	CASSGWDGVNEQFF
TRBJ1-1	many	TRBV20-1	TRBD1	TGCAGTGCCCCGGACAGGGGACAGAACACTGAAGCTTTCTTT	CSAPDRGQNTEAFF
TRBJ1-2	.	TRBV25-1	.	TGTGCCAGCAGTGTGGTGGCAGGTCAAGGCTACACCTTC	CASSVVAGQGYTF
TRBJ1-2	.	TRBV28	.	TGTGCCAGCAGTGAACAGGGCACCACTAACTATGGCTACACCTTC	CASSEQGTTNYGYTF
TRBJ2-7	few	TRBV6-9	TRBD2	TGTGCCAGCAGTTCCCCACGAGGTTGGACTAGCGAGGGGAGGCCCTACGAGCAGTACTTC	CASSSPRGWTSEGRPYEQYF
TRBJ1-2	.	TRBV6-1	.	TGTGCCAGCACTCGGACTGCTAACTATGGCTACACCTTC	CASTRTANYGYTF
TRBJ2-1	.	TRBV6-5	.	TGTGCCAGCAGTTTGTTAGGGGGTGGTGAGCAGTTCTTC	CASSLLGGGEQFF
TRBJ2-1	.	TRBV14	TRBD1	TGTGCCAGCAGCCAGGGACAGGGGGTATACCATAAGGCTTACAATGGGCAGTTCTTC	CASSQGQGVYHKAYNGQFF
TRBJ1-1	few	TRBV9	.	TGTGCCAGCAGCGTAGATATCGTGAACACTGAAGCTTTCTTT	CASSVDIVNTEAFF
TRBJ2-5	many	TRBV20-1	.	TGCAGTGCTAGTCCCGGACGGGTGCAAGAGACCCAGTACTTC	CSASPGRVQETQYF
TRBJ1-2	many	TRBV19	.	TGTGCCAGTGGCCGGGCAGGGGTGACGCGGGGCTACACCTTC	CASGRAGVTRGYTF
TRBJ2-5	many	TRBV20-1	TRBD2	TGCAGTGCTCCCCGACTAGCGGGGTCCCAAGAGACCCAGTACTTC	CSAPRLAGSQETQYF
TRBJ2-5	few	TRBV5-1	.	TGCGCCAGCAGCTTCCAGGGGCAAGAGACCCAGTACTTC	CASSFQGQETQYF
TRBJ2-1	few	TRBV20-1	TRBD1	TGCAGTGCTTGGGAATATAACGGGACAGAGTATTACAATGAGCAGTTCTTC	CSAWEYNGTEYYNEQFF